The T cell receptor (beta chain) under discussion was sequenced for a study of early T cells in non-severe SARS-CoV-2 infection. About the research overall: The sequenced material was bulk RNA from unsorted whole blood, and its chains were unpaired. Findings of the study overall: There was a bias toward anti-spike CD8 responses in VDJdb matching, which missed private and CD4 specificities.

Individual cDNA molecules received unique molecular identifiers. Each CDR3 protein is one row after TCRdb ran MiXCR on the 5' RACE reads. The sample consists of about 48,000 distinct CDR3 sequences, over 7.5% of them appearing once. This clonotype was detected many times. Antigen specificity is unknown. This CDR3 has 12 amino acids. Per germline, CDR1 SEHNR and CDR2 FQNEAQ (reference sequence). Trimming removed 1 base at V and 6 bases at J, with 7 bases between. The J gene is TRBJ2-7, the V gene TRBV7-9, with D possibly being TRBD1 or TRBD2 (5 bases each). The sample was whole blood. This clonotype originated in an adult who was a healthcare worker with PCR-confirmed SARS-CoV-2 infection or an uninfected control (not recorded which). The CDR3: CASSLGGREQYF. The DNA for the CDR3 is TGTGCCAGCAGCTTAGGGGGACGCGAGCAGTACTTC.